This TCR beta chain comes out of a study of blood T cell repertoires in COVID-19. The wider study: Both acute and convalescent COVID-19 samples were obtained from the United States, Italy and Spain. PBMCs, B-cell-depleted T cells, or T cells were the source of the cDNA or gDNA that made up the material.

V lost 8 bases, J lost 0 bases, and 7 bases stayed unmatched. The germline V gene encodes CDR1 LNHDA and CDR2 SQIVND (reference sequence). The CDR3 sequence is 14 residues long. In the original workflow: How many nucleated cells were present was estimated from reference gene primer amplification. Here immunoSEQ multiplex PCR was the method, and the copy in TCRdb shows in-frame clones only, minus some. Clonal size and the V and J genes are those of that table, whereas D and trimming came from the DNA. This sample yields fewer than 150,000 clones, of which 80% to 85% are seen a single time; more than 7% belongs to the top ten.

The sequencing input was peripheral blood. V and J are TRBV19 and TRBJ2-7, with TRBD1 identical over 7 bases. This clonotype originated in a human donor in a cohort sampled during active COVID-19. The CDR3 region is CASSTGASSYEQYF. CDR3 sequence (DNA): TGTGCCAGTTCAACAGGGGCGAGCTCCTACGAGCAGTACTTC.